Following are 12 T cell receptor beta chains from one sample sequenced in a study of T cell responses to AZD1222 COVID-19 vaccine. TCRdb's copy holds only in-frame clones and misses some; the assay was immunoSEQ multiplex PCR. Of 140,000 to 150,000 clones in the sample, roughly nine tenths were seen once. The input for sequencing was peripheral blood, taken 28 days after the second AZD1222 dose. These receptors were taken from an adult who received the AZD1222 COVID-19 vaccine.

The CDR3 coding sequence is TGTGCCAGCAGCCCCAGGGGGAGAGGGACCGGGGAGCTGTTTTTT. Its protein product is CASSPRGRGTGELFF. The genes are TRBV7-6 and TRBJ2-2; 7 bases line up with TRBD1. J was trimmed by 5 bases and V by 5 bases; bases with no gene match: 8. The CDR3 totals 15 residues. CDR1 and CDR2 from the germline V gene are SGHVS and FNYEAQ.

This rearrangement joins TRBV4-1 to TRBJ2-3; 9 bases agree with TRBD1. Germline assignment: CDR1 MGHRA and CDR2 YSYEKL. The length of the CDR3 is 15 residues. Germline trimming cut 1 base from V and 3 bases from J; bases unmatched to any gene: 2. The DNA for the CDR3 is TGCGCCAGCAGCCAAGTGGGGACAGGGACAGATACGCAGTATTTT. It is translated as CASSQVGTGTDTQYF.

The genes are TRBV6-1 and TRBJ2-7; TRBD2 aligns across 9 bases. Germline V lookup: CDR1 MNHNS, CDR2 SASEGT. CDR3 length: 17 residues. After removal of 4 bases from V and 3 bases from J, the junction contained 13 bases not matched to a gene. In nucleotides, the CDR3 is TGTGCCAGCAGTGTTGTAGCGGGAGAGCTACGGGGCTACGAGCAGTACTTC. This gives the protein CASSVVAGELRGYEQYF.

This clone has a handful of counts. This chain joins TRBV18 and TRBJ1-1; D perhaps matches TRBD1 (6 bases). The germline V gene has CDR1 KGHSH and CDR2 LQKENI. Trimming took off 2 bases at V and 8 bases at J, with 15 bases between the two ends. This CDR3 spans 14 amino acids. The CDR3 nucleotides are TGTGCCAGCTCACCAGATTTGTCGAGGGGGGAAGCTTTCTTT. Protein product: CASSPDLSRGEAFF. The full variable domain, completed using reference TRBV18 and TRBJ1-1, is NAGVMQNPRHLVRRRGQEARLRCSPMKGHSHVYWYRQLPEEGLKFMVYLQKENIIDESGMPKERFSAEFPKEGPSILRIQQVVRGDSAAYFCASSPDLSRGEAFFGQGTRLTVV.

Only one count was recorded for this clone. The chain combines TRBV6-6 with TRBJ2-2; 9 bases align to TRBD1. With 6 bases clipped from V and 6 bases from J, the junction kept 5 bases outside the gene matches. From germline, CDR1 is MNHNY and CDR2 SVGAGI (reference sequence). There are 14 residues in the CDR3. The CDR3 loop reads CASRGQGRAGELFF. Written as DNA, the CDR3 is TGTGCCAGCAGGGGACAGGGTAGGGCCGGGGAGCTGTTTTTT.

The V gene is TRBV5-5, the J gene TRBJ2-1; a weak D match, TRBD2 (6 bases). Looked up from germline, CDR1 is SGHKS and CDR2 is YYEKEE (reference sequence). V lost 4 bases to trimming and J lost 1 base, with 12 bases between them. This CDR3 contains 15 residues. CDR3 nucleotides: TGTGCCAGCAGCCTCGGAGGGAGGTCCTACAATGAGCAGTTCTTC. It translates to CASSLGGRSYNEQFF.

The CDR3 protein is CASSFSNQPQHF. DNA for the CDR3: TGTGCCAGCAGTTTTTCCAATCAGCCCCAGCATTTT. The rearrangement joins TRBV27 to TRBJ1-5; no clear D. CDR1 MNHEY and CDR2 SMNVEV come from the germline V gene (reference sequence). V was shortened by 3 bases and J by 3 bases, with 3 bases between the two germline ends. The CDR3 has 12 amino acids.

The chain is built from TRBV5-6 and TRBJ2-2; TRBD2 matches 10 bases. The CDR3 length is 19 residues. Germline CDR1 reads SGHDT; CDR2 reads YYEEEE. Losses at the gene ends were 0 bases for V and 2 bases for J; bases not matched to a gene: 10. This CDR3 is CASSLDSLIAGGNTGELFF. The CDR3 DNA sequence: TGTGCCAGCAGCTTGGATTCCCTGATAGCGGGGGGTAACACCGGGGAGCTGTTTTTT.

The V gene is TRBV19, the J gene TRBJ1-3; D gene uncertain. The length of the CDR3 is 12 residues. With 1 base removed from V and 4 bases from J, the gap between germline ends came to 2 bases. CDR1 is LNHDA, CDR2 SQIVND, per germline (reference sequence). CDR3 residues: CASSIGGNTIYF. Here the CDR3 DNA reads TGTGCCAGTAGTATAGGAGGAAACACCATATATTTT. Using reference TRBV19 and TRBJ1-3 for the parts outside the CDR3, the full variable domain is DGGITQSPKYLFRKEGQNVTLSCEQNLNHDAMYWYRQDPGQGLRLIYYSQIVNDFQKGDIAEGYSVSREKKESFPLTVTSAQKNPTAFYLCASSIGGNTIYFGEGSWLTVV.

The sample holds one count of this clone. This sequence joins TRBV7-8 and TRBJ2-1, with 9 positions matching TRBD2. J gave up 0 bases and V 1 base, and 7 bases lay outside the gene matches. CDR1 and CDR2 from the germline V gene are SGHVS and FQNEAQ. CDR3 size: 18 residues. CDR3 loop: CASSLEASGTYSYNEQFF. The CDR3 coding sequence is TGTGCCAGCAGCTTAGAGGCTAGCGGGACCTACTCCTACAATGAGCAGTTCTTC. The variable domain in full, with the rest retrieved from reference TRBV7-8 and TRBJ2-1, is GAGVSQSPRYKVAKRGQDVALRCDPISGHVSLFWYQQALGQGPEFLTYFQNEAQLDKSGLPSDRFFAERPEGSVSTLKIQRTQQEDSAVYLCASSLEASGTYSYNEQFFGPGTRLTVL.

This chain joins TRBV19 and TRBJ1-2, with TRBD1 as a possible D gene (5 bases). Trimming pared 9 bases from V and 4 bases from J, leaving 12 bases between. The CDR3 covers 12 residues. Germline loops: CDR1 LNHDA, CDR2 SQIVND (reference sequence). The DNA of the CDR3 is TGTGCCAGCACTCGGACATCCTATGGCTACACCTTC. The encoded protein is CASTRTSYGYTF.

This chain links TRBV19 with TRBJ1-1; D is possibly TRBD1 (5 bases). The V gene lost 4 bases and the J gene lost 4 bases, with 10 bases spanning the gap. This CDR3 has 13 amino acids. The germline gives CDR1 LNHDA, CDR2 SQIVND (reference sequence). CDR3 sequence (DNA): TGTGCCAGTAGTACCGGGGACGGCACTGAAGCTTTCTTT. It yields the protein CASSTGDGTEAFF.